This T cell receptor (beta chain) derives from a study of T cell responses to AZD1222 COVID-19 vaccine. Repertoires were generated with immunoSEQ multiplex PCR, while TCRdb's copy carries only in-frame clones and drops some. Here the sample spans 89,000 or so clones, just over 85% being singletons. The study's findings and limits: Females outnumbered males among donors, who were mostly white British; clonal diversity was possibly underestimated. Unmutated variant regions are reportedly the target of nearly half of TCRs that are spike-specific. Spike-spanning, vaccine-associated CD4 TCRs were dominant at 160-218 and 743-854. Seropositive at baseline were only a handful of AZD1222 recipients.

Germline V lookup: CDR1 KGHSH, CDR2 LQKENI. The CDR3 has 16 amino acids. V was pared by 4 bases and J by 0 bases, with 12 bases between. This clone came up a few times. Its antigen remains unknown. This chain connects TRBV18 to TRBJ2-2; D is unresolved. This clonotype originated in an adult who received the AZD1222 COVID-19 vaccine. The sequenced sample was peripheral blood, obtained 28 days after the second AZD1222 dose. This CDR3 is CASSLQETANTGELFF. The CDR3, as DNA: TGTGCCAGCTCACTCCAGGAGACCGCGAACACCGGGGAGCTGTTTTTT.